Listed below are T cell receptor beta chains from one sample, sequenced in a study of shared clonotypes between healthy human individuals. The repertoire was sequenced with immunoSEQ multiplex PCR; TCRdb's copy has only in-frame clones and lacks some. The sample has about 2 million clones, about 95% seen once. Sequenced material: naive CD8+ T cells sorted from blood. These receptors were taken from a man aged 18-30 years in good health. The CDR3 runs from the conserved cysteine through the conserved F or W. The D gene is left open where the match is weak. Rows may omit the clone size; those that give it use once, few, many or a size class.

J: TRBJ2-7
V: TRBV27
D: NA
size: NA
DNA: TGTGCCAGCAGTTCCCCCCCCGGGGCAGGGAGGTACGAGCAGTACTTC
CDR3: CASSSPPGAGRYEQYF

J: TRBJ2-7
V: TRBV7-9
D: TRBD1
size: NA
DNA: TGTGCCAGCAGCTTAGCGCGGGGACAGGGTCCCTACGAGCAGTACTTC
CDR3: CASSLARGQGPYEQYF

J: TRBJ1-2
V: TRBV5-1
D: NA
size: NA
DNA: TGCGCCAGCAGCCTATACCAGTCCTGGAACTATGGCTACACCTTC
CDR3: CASSLYQSWNYGYTF

J: TRBJ1-5
V: TRBV28
D: TRBD1
size: NA
DNA: TGTGCCAGCAGTTTATATTGGACAGGGGAGCGAAGCAATCAGCCCCAGCATTTT
CDR3: CASSLYWTGERSNQPQHF

J: TRBJ2-7
V: TRBV6-5
D: NA
size: NA
DNA: TGTGCCAGCAGTTACGTGGAGGGGAGCTCCTACGAGCAGTACTTC
CDR3: CASSYVEGSSYEQYF

J: TRBJ2-7
V: TRBV9
D: TRBD1
size: NA
DNA: TGTGCCAGCAGGGACAGGGGCGACGAGCAGTACTTC
CDR3: CASRDRGDEQYF

J: TRBJ2-1
V: TRBV19
D: NA
size: NA
DNA: TGTGCCAGTAAGGGTATGGGCCTCTCCTACAATGAGCAGTTCTTC
CDR3: CASKGMGLSYNEQFF

J: TRBJ2-7
V: TRBV4-3
D: TRBD1
size: NA
DNA: TGCGCCAGCAGCCAAGACCGGACAGGGGAATACGAGCAGTACTTC
CDR3: CASSQDRTGEYEQYF

J: TRBJ2-3
V: TRBV6-1
D: TRBD2
size: NA
DNA: TGTGCCAGCAGTGAAAGGGGACTAGCGGGGTTTGGTGGTACGCAGTATTTT
CDR3: CASSERGLAGFGGTQYF

J: TRBJ2-7
V: TRBV7-9
D: NA
size: NA
DNA: TGTGCCAGCAGCCCTTCCCAGGCCCCAGGGCACGAGCAGTACTTC
CDR3: CASSPSQAPGHEQYF

J: TRBJ2-1
V: TRBV20-1
D: NA
size: NA
DNA: TGCAGTGCCCTACTCAATGAGCAGTTCTTC
CDR3: CSALLNEQFF

J: TRBJ2-3
V: TRBV4-2
D: NA
size: once
DNA: TGTGCCAGCAGCTGGACTGAGACAGATACGCAGTATTTT
CDR3: CASSWTETDTQYF

J: TRBJ1-2
V: TRBV6-1
D: NA
size: NA
DNA: TGTGCCAGCAGTGGGCGGGGCATTAACTATGGCTACACCTTC
CDR3: CASSGRGINYGYTF

J: TRBJ1-1
V: TRBV11-2
D: NA
size: NA
DNA: TGTGCCAGCAGCTTAATAGACTTGGCGGGGTTATCGGAAGCTTTCTTT
CDR3: CASSLIDLAGLSEAFF

J: TRBJ2-7
V: TRBV13
D: NA
size: NA
DNA: TGTGCCAGCAGCTTGTCTCTCTCCTACGAGCAGTACTTC
CDR3: CASSLSLSYEQYF

J: TRBJ2-5
V: TRBV6-1
D: NA
size: NA
DNA: TGTGCCAGCAGTGAGACGGGGGGCTGGGGGACCCAGTACTTC
CDR3: CASSETGGWGTQYF

J: TRBJ2-2
V: TRBV9
D: TRBD1
size: NA
DNA: TGTGCCAGCAGCCCCCCCCGATTGACAGGGTCGAACACCGGGGAGCTGTTTTTT
CDR3: CASSPPRLTGSNTGELFF

J: TRBJ2-7
V: TRBV15
D: NA
size: once
DNA: TGTGCCACCAGCAGAGATAGGGCGACAGTAGGCGAGCAGTACTTC
CDR3: CATSRDRATVGEQYF

J: TRBJ2-7
V: TRBV30
D: NA
size: NA
DNA: TGTGCCTGGAGGGACGGGAGTCAATACGAGCAGTACTTC
CDR3: CAWRDGSQYEQYF

J: TRBJ2-7
V: TRBV27
D: TRBD1
size: once
DNA: TGTGCCAGCAGTTTACAGGGACAGTACGAGCAGTACTTC
CDR3: CASSLQGQYEQYF